This TCR beta chain was documented in a study of blood T cell repertoires in COVID-19. TCRdb keeps only in-frame clones here, not all; method: immunoSEQ multiplex PCR. The repertoire holds 59,000 or so clones, with 82% as singletons. V was clipped by 2 bases and J by 15 bases; unmatched bases: 14. Germline CDR1 reads MNHNS; CDR2 reads SASEGT. This CDR3 spans 15 amino acids. The TCR sequence derives from a human donor in a cohort sampled during active COVID-19. Source material: peripheral blood. J is TRBJ2-1 and V is TRBV6-1; 9 bases align to TRBD2. CDR3 amino acids: CASSERASGTGMGFF. The CDR3 coding sequence is TGTGCCAGCAGTGAACGGGCTAGCGGGACTGGCATGGGGTTCTTC.